The next 32 T cell receptor beta chains were all read from a single sample in a study of shared clonotypes between healthy human individuals. TCRdb's copy holds only in-frame clones and misses some; the assay was immunoSEQ multiplex PCR. The profile covers some 320,000 clones, with more than 75% appearing a single time and 15% to 20% taken by the ten largest. The specimen sequenced was memory CD8+ T cells sorted from blood. Subset specified: CD45RO+ cells pooled with CCR7-negative TemRA cells. The receptor set was obtained from a man between 18 and 35 years old in good health.

The chain couples TRBV5-6 to TRBJ2-7; D unresolved. The CDR3 covers 13 residues. V lost 0 bases, J lost 6 bases, and 10 bases lay in between. Per the germline V gene, CDR1 is SGHDT and CDR2 is YYEEEE. CDR3 DNA: TGTGCCAGCAGCTTGGAGGCGCCTGGCGAGCAGTACTTC. As protein: CASSLEAPGEQYF.

The V gene is TRBV28, the J gene TRBJ2-7; 9 bases match TRBD2. Germline V lookup: CDR1 MDHEN, CDR2 SYDVKM. This CDR3 contains 18 residues. Unmatched junction bases numbered 13, after V lost 2 bases and J lost 2 bases. CDR3 sequence: CASSLIFIAGATTYEQYF. CDR3 nucleotide sequence: TGTGCCAGCAGTTTAATATTCATAGCGGGAGCGACCACCTACGAGCAGTACTTC.

The chain has TRBV30 and TRBJ2-3, with unresolved D. The V end lost 2 bases, the J end lost 4 bases, and 10 bases lay between the germline ends. Looked up from germline, CDR1 is GTSNPN and CDR2 is SVGIG (reference sequence). The CDR3 is 13 amino acids. This chain's CDR3 is CAWSLPRPDTQYF. For the CDR3, the DNA is TGTGCCTGGAGTCTCCCTCGCCCAGATACGCAGTATTTT.

As regards this clone: The same CDR3 arises from other DNA sequences in this sample as well. This chain links TRBV6-5 with TRBJ1-1; D gene ambiguous. The CDR3 runs to 13 residues. Trimming left V 0 bases short and J 5 bases short, with 7 bases between. CDR1 MNHEY and CDR2 SVGAGI come from the germline V gene. CDR3 region: CASSYSEGTEAFF. In DNA, the CDR3 is TGTGCCAGCAGTTACTCTGAAGGGACTGAAGCTTTCTTT.

This CDR3 reads CASSFGHTYEQYF. For the CDR3, the DNA is TGTGCCAGCAGCTTTGGACACACCTACGAGCAGTACTTC. The chain carries TRBV5-6 and TRBJ2-7, with a weak D call TRBD1 (5 bases). CDR1 is SGHDT and CDR2 is YYEEEE in the germline V gene. V gave up 2 bases and J gave up 2 bases, with 8 bases separating them. The CDR3 sequence is 13 residues long.

This clone appeared once. The genes are TRBV30 and TRBJ2-7; D is ambiguous. The germline V gene encodes CDR1 GTSNPN and CDR2 SVGIG (reference sequence). This CDR3 has 14 amino acids. Trimming removed 3 bases from V and 6 bases from J, with 18 bases in between. In DNA, the CDR3 is TGTGCCTGGAGCGGCGCAGGACGAAGAGGCGAGCAGTACTTC. It codes for CAWSGAGRRGEQYF.

The gene calls are TRBV4-3 and TRBJ2-7, with D unclear. V lost 0 bases, J lost 6 bases, and 12 bases lay in between. This CDR3 comprises 14 residues. The V gene's germline CDR1 is LGHNA and CDR2 YSLEER. DNA for the CDR3: TGCGCCAGCAGCCAAGATGGCCAGCCGCTCGAGCAGTACTTC. Its translation is CASSQDGQPLEQYF.

The chain recombines TRBV10-3 with TRBJ2-3; maybe TRBD1 (6 bases). Trimming left V 0 bases short and J 2 bases short, with 12 bases between. Per germline, CDR1 ENHRY and CDR2 SYGVKD. This CDR3 is 16 amino acids long. CDR3 nucleotide sequence: TGTGCCATCAGTGAGTCGGTGGGGGCCGTCACAGATACGCAGTATTTT. Translating gives CAISESVGAVTDTQYF.

In its sample, this clone was seen once. The CDR3: CASRLTGGWYEQYF. The CDR3 DNA reads as TGTGCCAGCAGGCTGACAGGGGGTTGGTACGAGCAGTACTTC. V gene TRBV27 combines with J gene TRBJ2-7; 9 nucleotides agree with TRBD1. The trim removed 6 bases at V and 4 bases at J, leaving 7 bases unmatched. This CDR3 has 14 residues. Germline V gene data show CDR1 as MNHEY and CDR2 as SMNVEV (reference sequence).

This clone was recorded once. This sequence joins TRBV9 and TRBJ2-2, with D hard to call. The ends were cut back, 4 bases at V and 1 base at J, with 14 bases in the middle. The CDR3 totals 16 residues. Germline CDR1 is SGDLS and CDR2 is YYNGEE. As DNA, the CDR3 is TGTGCCAGCAGCCCCGTAGACCCGAGGAACACCGGGGAGCTGTTTTTT. The encoded protein is CASSPVDPRNTGELFF.

This clone showed up just once. This chain links TRBV27 with TRBJ2-7; maybe TRBD2 (6 bases). From germline, CDR1 is MNHEY and CDR2 SMNVEV (reference sequence). This CDR3 has 17 amino acids. Deletions cut 1 base from V and 7 bases from J, with 23 bases between. CDR3 nucleotides: TGTGCCAGCAGTTTATTTGGAGGGCTAGGCTATGAATCGGAGCAGTACTTC. It translates to CASSLFGGLGYESEQYF.

This CDR3 reads CASSIQTPLAGEQETQYF. The CDR3 DNA reads TGTGCCAGCAGTATACAAACCCCACTAGCGGGGGAACAAGAGACCCAGTACTTC. The chain carries TRBV27 and TRBJ2-5; 11 bases are a match to TRBD2. Germline assignment: CDR1 MNHEY and CDR2 SMNVEV (reference sequence). V was pared by 5 bases and J by 2 bases, with 13 bases of the junction left unmatched. CDR3 length: 18 residues.

In nucleotides, the CDR3 is TGCGCCAGCAGCCAAGAACTCCTAGCCTCAAGCAATGAGCAGTTCTTC. This gives the protein CASSQELLASSNEQFF. This chain connects TRBV4-1 to TRBJ2-1, with a possible D match to TRBD2 (5 bases). The germline CDR1 and CDR2 sequences are MGHRA and YSYEKL. This CDR3 has 16 residues. V was shortened by 0 bases and J by 6 bases, with 15 bases between the two germline ends.

V usage is TRBV4-3 and J usage is TRBJ1-6; the D is unclear. The length of the CDR3 is 15 residues. In germline, CDR1 is LGHNA, CDR2 YSLEER. V lost 1 base, J lost 10 bases, and 14 bases lay in between. CDR3 nucleotides: TGCGCCAGCAGCCAAGTAAGGGCCTGGCCCTCACCCCTCCACTTT. The encoded protein is CASSQVRAWPSPLHF.

The V call is TRBV7-9, the J call TRBJ2-7; D possibly corresponds to TRBD2 (5 bases). This CDR3 contains 16 residues. V was trimmed by 2 bases and J by 0 bases, leaving 14 bases between them. Germline CDR1 reads SEHNR; CDR2 reads FQNEAQ (reference sequence). CDR3 DNA sequence: TGTGCCAGCAGCTTAATTCCGACCCGGGGCTCCTACGAGCAGTACTTC. This gives the protein CASSLIPTRGSYEQYF.

This clone came up many times. This sample also contains other DNA sequences that code for the same CDR3. The chain joins TRBV4-1 to TRBJ2-7; D remains ambiguous. The CDR3 sequence is 14 residues long. Germline values: CDR1 MGHRA, CDR2 YSYEKL. Trimming removed 4 bases at V and 0 bases at J, with 10 bases between. The CDR3: CASSPSGTSYEQYF. The CDR3 DNA reads as TGCGCCAGCAGCCCCTCAGGTACCTCCTACGAGCAGTACTTC.

The chain couples TRBV18 to TRBJ2-1; D perhaps matches TRBD2 (6 bases). The V gene's germline CDR1 is KGHSH and CDR2 LQKENI. Trimming removed 5 bases at V and 2 bases at J, with 10 bases between. CDR3 size: 14 residues. In DNA form, the CDR3 reads TGTGCCAGCTCATTTAGCGGAGCCTACAATGAGCAGTTCTTC. Residues: CASSFSGAYNEQFF. Complete variable domain (other parts from reference TRBV18 and TRBJ2-1): NAGVMQNPRHLVRRRGQEARLRCSPMKGHSHVYWYRQLPEEGLKFMVYLQKENIIDESGMPKERFSAEFPKEGPSILRIQQVVRGDSAAYFCASSFSGAYNEQFFGPGTRLTVL.

V is TRBV7-9 and J is TRBJ1-2, with D uncertain. With 5 bases removed from V and 4 bases from J, the gap between germline ends came to 20 bases. Germline V gene lookup returns CDR1 SEHNR and CDR2 FQNEAQ (reference sequence). The CDR3 is 16 residues long. The CDR3 coding sequence is TGTGCCAGCAGCCGTTCCGGCTTAATTGGTAGCTATGGCTACACCTTC. Protein: CASSRSGLIGSYGYTF.

The V and J genes are TRBV5-6 and TRBJ2-6, with 7 bases lining up with TRBD1. CDR3 length equals 19 residues. V shed 3 bases, J shed 0 bases, and the junction held 12 bases outside the gene matches. The germline V gene has CDR1 SGHDT and CDR2 YYEEEE. CDR3 sequence reads: CASSSSLGTAHSGANVLTF. CDR3 in DNA: TGTGCCAGCAGCTCTAGTCTTGGGACAGCCCACTCTGGGGCCAACGTCCTGACTTTC.

This clone appeared once. The rearrangement links TRBV27 to TRBJ2-7; 7 bases are shared with TRBD1. The V gene end was trimmed by 6 bases and the J gene end by 4 bases; junction bases not matched to a gene: 9. Germline CDR1 and CDR2: MNHEY and SMNVEV (reference sequence). This CDR3 region has 14 residues. In DNA, the CDR3 is TGTGCCAGCAGCCGACAGGGAAATAGTTACGAGCAGTACTTC. This codes for CASSRQGNSYEQYF.

The chain is built from TRBV10-3 and TRBJ2-5, with D perhaps TRBD1 or TRBD2 (5 bases each). Germline V lookup: CDR1 ENHRY, CDR2 SYGVKD. Trimming took off 5 bases at V and 2 bases at J, with 21 bases between the two ends. The CDR3 is made up of 17 amino acids. CDR3 DNA sequence: TGTGCCATCAGTCCTTCGATAGCCGGGGCCGAACAAGAGACCCAGTACTTC. As protein: CAISPSIAGAEQETQYF.

The V and J genes are TRBV9 and TRBJ2-1; TRBD2 agrees at 8 bases. Germline V lookup: CDR1 SGDLS, CDR2 YYNGEE. CDR3 length equals 15 residues. Trimming removed 4 bases from V and 0 bases from J; junction bases left unmatched: 3. The CDR3 protein is CASSLAGYSYNEQFF. CDR3 coding DNA: TGTGCCAGCAGCCTAGCGGGCTACTCCTACAATGAGCAGTTCTTC.

This clone has only a few counts. J is TRBJ2-7 and V is TRBV6-5; a possible D gene is TRBD1 (5 bases). This CDR3 region has 15 residues. Trimming removed 3 bases from V and 2 bases from J, with 14 bases in between. The germline V gene has CDR1 MNHEY and CDR2 SVGAGI. The CDR3 protein is CASSYGHDSTYEQYF. CDR3 in DNA: TGTGCCAGCAGTTATGGTCACGACAGTACCTACGAGCAGTACTTC.

The chain recombines TRBV29-1 with TRBJ1-5, with TRBD1 matching over 10 bases. Unmatched junction bases numbered 6, after V lost 0 bases and J lost 10 bases. There are 14 residues in the CDR3. CDR1 SQVTM and CDR2 ANQGSEA come from the germline V gene. For the CDR3, the DNA is TGCAGCGTTGAAGATCGGGACAGGGGCGGACCCCAGCATTTT. It codes for CSVEDRDRGGPQHF.

This clone is a singleton in its sample. The chain carries TRBV30 and TRBJ1-5; 9 bases are a match to TRBD1. Germline V gene sequence: CDR1 GTSNPN, CDR2 SVGIG (reference sequence). The CDR3 is 18 amino acids. The V gene end was trimmed by 0 bases and the J gene end by 0 bases; junction bases not matched to a gene: 9. The CDR3 region is CAWSVRGQGTFSNQPQHF. CDR3 DNA sequence: TGTGCCTGGAGTGTAAGGGGACAGGGAACCTTTAGCAATCAGCCCCAGCATTTT.

The count of this clone is one. The rearrangement joins TRBV5-1 to TRBJ2-7, with TRBD2 identical over 13 bases. CDR3 length: 17 residues. The V gene end was trimmed by 3 bases and the J gene end by 0 bases; junction bases not matched to a gene: 6. Germline V gives CDR1 SGHRS, CDR2 YFSETQ. The DNA of the CDR3 is TGCGCCAGCAGCTCTGGGACTAGCGGGACCATCTCCTACGAGCAGTACTTC. It specifies CASSSGTSGTISYEQYF.

The CDR3 sequence is CASSQVIMPPLHF. CDR3 bases: TGCGCCAGCAGCCAAGTGATCATGCCACCCCTCCACTTT. The rearrangement uses TRBV4-1 and TRBJ1-6; no clear D gene. V lost 1 base and J lost 11, with 9 bases in between. Germline V CDR1 and CDR2: MGHRA, YSYEKL. The CDR3 length is 13 residues.

This chain uses TRBV19 with TRBJ2-7; maybe TRBD1 (5 bases). Germline V gene lookup returns CDR1 LNHDA and CDR2 SQIVND (reference sequence). V was trimmed by 3 bases and J by 0 bases, leaving 12 bases between them. The CDR3 loop spans 15 amino acids. CDR3 sequence (DNA): TGTGCCAGTAGTATGCGCAGGGAAGCCTCCTACGAGCAGTACTTC. It specifies CASSMRREASYEQYF.

V and J are TRBV27 and TRBJ2-3; the match to TRBD2 covers 8 bases. CDR3 size: 15 residues. After removal of 2 bases from V and 4 bases from J, the junction contained 5 bases not matched to a gene. Germline CDR1 and CDR2: MNHEY and SMNVEV (reference sequence). The chain's CDR3 is CASSLREGNSDTQYF. CDR3 in DNA: TGTGCCAGCAGTTTACGGGAGGGGAACTCAGATACGCAGTATTTT.

The chain employs TRBV7-2 and TRBJ1-5; D remains unclear. CDR3 length equals 14 residues. Trimming took 6 bases from V and 4 from J, leaving 13 bases between them. Germline V gives CDR1 SGHTA, CDR2 FQGNSA. The CDR3 loop reads CASSNGLSNQPQHF. CDR3 DNA: TGTGCCAGCAGTAATGGACTGTCAAATCAGCCCCAGCATTTT.

V is TRBV2 and J is TRBJ2-7, with 9 bases matching TRBD2. The CDR3 extends over 14 amino acids. Germline CDR1 is SNHLY and CDR2 is FYNNEI. After removal of 4 bases from V and 5 bases from J, the junction contained 6 bases not matched to a gene. CDR3 sequence (DNA): TGTGCCAGCAGTGGGAGCGGGAGGTACGACGAGCAGTACTTC. Translating it yields CASSGSGRYDEQYF.

The gene calls are TRBV6-5 and TRBJ2-3; 13 bases are shared with TRBD2. This CDR3 is 15 amino acids long. Germline values: CDR1 MNHEY, CDR2 SVGAGI. Trimming at V came to 6 bases and at J to 6 bases, leaving 6 bases not matched to a gene. This CDR3 reads CASSPLAGGVDTQYF. The CDR3, as DNA: TGTGCCAGCAGCCCACTAGCGGGGGGGGTCGATACGCAGTATTTT.